The present entry profiles one T cell receptor beta chain with its context. V dropped 2 bases and J dropped 5 bases, with 12 bases sitting between them. The germline V gene has CDR1 LGHNA and CDR2 YSLEER. The CDR3 sequence is 14 residues long. Libraries were prepared by immunoSEQ multiplex PCR; TCRdb keeps only in-frame clonotypes and omits some of them. The table shows around 70,000 clones, with about nine tenths occurring only once. The data were obtained in a study of blood T cell repertoires in COVID-19. The J gene is TRBJ1-1, the V gene TRBV4-3; D gene uncertain. The sequence came from a man in his forties or fifties with active COVID-19. The sample comprised peripheral blood. CDR3 amino acids: CASSQNTGRTEAFF. CDR3 DNA: TGCGCCAGCAGCCAAAACACCGGGAGGACTGAAGCTTTCTTT.